This T cell receptor beta chain is drawn from a study of blood T cell repertoires in COVID-19 (dated by TCRdb to about 2020). As for the study more broadly: Samples from collaborators originated in the United States, Italy and Spain and spanned both the acute and convalescent phases of COVID-19. The samples were drawn from two sources: the first 160 participants of the ongoing ImmuneRACE study, and 950 to 1,500 subjects contributed by 6 global collaborators. HLA class I and class II types, where available, came from metadata supplied by the sample provider rather than from assay-based typing. A freely available public database, intended as a resource for researchers studying the immune response to SARS-CoV-2, is where the repertoires were released. The material from the prospective study consisted of cDNA or gDNA derived from T cells, B-cell-depleted T cells, or PBMCs. Deeply sampled blood TCRbeta repertoires from subjects exposed to, actively infected with, or recovered from COVID-19 were included in the dataset. The sample metadata nearly always contained a de-identified subject ID, COVID-19 status, age in years and sex. The paper as a whole reports these results and caveats: Clinical and demographic metadata were provided uncurated, with the amount varying by source and participant.

TCRbeta CDR3 regions were amplified from genomic DNA by means of the immunoSEQ Assay, a bias-controlled multiplex PCR. Turning to the authors' computational methods: Within the assay, amplification of reference gene primers was used to estimate how many nucleated cells each sample contained. To quantify the absolute abundance of each unique TCRbeta CDR3 rearrangement, sequence reads were collapsed and filtered. For each sample, productive Simpson clonality was calculated as the square root of Simpson's diversity index across productive rearrangements. This is the immuneACCESS table as TCRdb keeps it, with only in-frame sequences that have V and J called. A part of the clones is gone; compared with another copy, unresolved V genes explain less than half, and the rest is unexplained. Clonal size and the V and J genes are those of that table, whereas D and trimming came from the DNA. This sample is represented by about 190,000 clones; over 80% of them were singletons. The ten largest make up around 5.2% of the sample.

Whole blood was collected in K2EDTA tubes by collaborating institutions according to the institutions' own protocols. For TCRbeta analysis, collaborators shipped samples in one of three forms: frozen whole blood, isolated PBMCs, or DNA extracted from either of those sample types. A remark on this clone: Which antigen it targets is not known. No base quality information exists; no much larger clone differs at one position.

V is pared back by 3 bases and J by 8 bases, with 9 bases lying between the germline termini. There are 11 amino acids in the CDR3, from cysteine to phenylalanine inclusive. The sequence is cut down to CDR3 DNA, 33 bases in frame from base 1. Reading the germline V gene (reference sequence) gives CDR1 GTSNPN and CDR2 SVGIG. The specimen sequenced was peripheral blood. The sequence was obtained from a woman younger than 45 with acute or convalescent COVID-19. The chain links TRBV30 with TRBJ2-3, with the D gene too uncertain to name. For the CDR3, the sequence is CAWRNRATQYF. The sequenced DNA: TGTGCCTGGAGAAATAGAGCTACGCAGTATTTT.